The clone carrying this T cell receptor (beta chain) has ten or more counts. Because this beta chain is a stray read in a library intended to capture alpha chains, its abundance should not be given much weight. This sample is drawn from a study of spatial heterogeneity in lung cancer. A single record per CDR3 protein comes from TCRdb applying MiXCR to the 5' RACE reads. The data show about 8,600 distinct CDR3 sequences, around 4.6% seen once. The CDR3 sequence is 13 residues long. The ends were cut back, 5 bases at V and 1 base at J, with 8 bases in the middle. Per germline, CDR1 MDHEN and CDR2 SYDVKM. Time point described: sample taken at primary tumor resection. Sequencing covered unsorted whole RNA taken from tumor, nontumor lung or frozen PBMC.

The source material was PBMCs, sampled at surgery. This clonotype was sampled from a male donor with early-stage non-small cell lung cancer. The rearrangement uses TRBV28 and TRBJ2-5; D remains unclear. The CDR3 DNA reads TGTGCCAGCAGTCCAGGATCCCAAGAGACCCAGTACTTC. Translating it yields CASSPGSQETQYF.